This T cell receptor beta chain was identified in a study of blood T cell repertoires in COVID-19. About the research overall: The cDNA or gDNA used as material had been derived from T cells, B-cell-depleted T cells, or PBMCs.

Sequenced by immunoSEQ multiplex PCR; TCRdb stores in-frame clones only, minus some. Of under 300,000 clones in the sample, 70% to 90% are singletons; the top ten hold 3.5% to 4.5%. Trimming removed 10 bases from V and 2 bases from J; junction bases left unmatched: 13. Germline CDR1 is MGHRA and CDR2 is YSYEKL. The CDR3 runs 15 residues. The TCR originated in a woman between 40 and 50 years old with acute or convalescent COVID-19. The chain has TRBV4-1 and TRBJ2-5, with 7 bases lining up with TRBD2. The sequenced material came from peripheral blood. CDR3 region: CANVRSGALQETQYF. The CDR3 DNA sequence: TGCGCCAATGTTAGGAGCGGGGCCCTACAAGAGACCCAGTACTTC.